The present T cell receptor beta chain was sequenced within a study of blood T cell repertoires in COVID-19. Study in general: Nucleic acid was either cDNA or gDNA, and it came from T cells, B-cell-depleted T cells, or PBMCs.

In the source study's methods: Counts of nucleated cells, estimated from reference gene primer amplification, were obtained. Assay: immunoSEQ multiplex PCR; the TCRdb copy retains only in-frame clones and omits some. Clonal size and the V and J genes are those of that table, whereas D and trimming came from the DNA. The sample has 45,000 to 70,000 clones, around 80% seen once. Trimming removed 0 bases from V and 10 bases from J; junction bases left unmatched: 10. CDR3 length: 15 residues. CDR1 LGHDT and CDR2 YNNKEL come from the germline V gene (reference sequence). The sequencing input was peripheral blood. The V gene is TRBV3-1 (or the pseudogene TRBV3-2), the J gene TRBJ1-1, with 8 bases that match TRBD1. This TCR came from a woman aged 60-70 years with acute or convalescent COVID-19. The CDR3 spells CASSQDPGQGRIAFF. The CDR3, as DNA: TGTGCCAGCAGCCAAGATCCCGGACAGGGCAGAATAGCTTTCTTT.